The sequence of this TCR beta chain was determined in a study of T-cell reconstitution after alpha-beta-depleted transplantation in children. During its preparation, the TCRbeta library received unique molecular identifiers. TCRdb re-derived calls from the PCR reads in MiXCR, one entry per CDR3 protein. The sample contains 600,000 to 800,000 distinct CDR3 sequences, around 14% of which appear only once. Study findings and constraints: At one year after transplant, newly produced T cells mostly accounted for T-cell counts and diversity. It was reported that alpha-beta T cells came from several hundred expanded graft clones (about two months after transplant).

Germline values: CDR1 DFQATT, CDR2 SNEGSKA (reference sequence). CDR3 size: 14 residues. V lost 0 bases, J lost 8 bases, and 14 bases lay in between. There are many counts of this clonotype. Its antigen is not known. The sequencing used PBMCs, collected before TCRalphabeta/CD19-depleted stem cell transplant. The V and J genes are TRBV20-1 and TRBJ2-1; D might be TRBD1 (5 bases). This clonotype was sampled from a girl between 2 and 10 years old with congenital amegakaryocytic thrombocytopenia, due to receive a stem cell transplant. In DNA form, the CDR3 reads TGCAGTGCTAGAGAATACGCCTGGGGCTATGAGCAGTTCTTC. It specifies CSAREYAWGYEQFF.